Shown below are 30 T cell receptor beta chains from a single sample sequenced in a study of type 1 regulatory T cells. Antigen specificity for these receptors is unknown. TCRdb reprocessed the reads via MiXCR and lists one record per CDR3 protein. The table includes about 62,000 distinct CDR3 sequences, roughly 60% detected once. Sequences were obtained from cultured non-Tr1 T cells, either the whole culture or a sorted T cell fraction (not recorded which). Receptors originate from a human donor in good health.

The chain employs TRBV4-3 and TRBJ2-5; D is perhaps TRBD1 or TRBD2 (5 bases each). Trimming removed 0 bases from V and 1 base from J, with 12 bases in between. The CDR3 length is 16 residues. Germline CDR1 and CDR2: LGHNA and YSLEER. In nucleotides, the CDR3 is TGCGCCAGCAGCCAAGACGGACCAGGGACCCAAGAGACCCAGTACTTC. This codes for CASSQDGPGTQETQYF.

In its sample, this clonotype is medium-sized. The rearrangement links TRBV27 to TRBJ1-2; no reliable D call. The CDR3 spans 12 residues. V lost 2 bases and J lost 5, with 6 bases in between. Germline-derived CDR1 and CDR2 are MNHEY and SMNVEV (reference sequence). The CDR3 loop is CASSLRGYGYTF. DNA for the CDR3: TGTGCCAGCAGTTTACGTGGATATGGCTACACCTTC.

Written as DNA, the CDR3 is TGCAGTGCTACCGAGGGGGCGGGAGGCAGGTCGGATGAGCAGTTCTTC. Residues: CSATEGAGGRSDEQFF. V and J are TRBV20-1 and TRBJ2-1; TRBD2 is a possible D gene (8 bases). Per the germline V gene, CDR1 is DFQATT and CDR2 is SNEGSKA (reference sequence). The CDR3 is made up of 16 amino acids. Trimming left V 4 bases short and J 8 bases short, with 24 bases between.

The CDR3 DNA sequence: TGTGCCAGCTCAGCGGAGGGGGGTTCACCCCTCCACTTT. Translation: CASSAEGGSPLHF. The chain combines TRBV18 with TRBJ1-6, with D possibly TRBD1 on 6 matching bases. V lost 5 bases and J lost 9, with 11 bases in between. The V gene's germline CDR1 is KGHSH and CDR2 LQKENI. The CDR3 contains 13 residues.

The CDR3 spells CASSSGQGNEQYF. CDR3 nucleotides: TGCGCCAGCAGCTCGGGACAGGGGAACGAGCAGTACTTC. The rearrangement joins TRBV5-1 to TRBJ2-7; 10 bases map to TRBD1. The CDR3 totals 13 residues. J gave up 5 bases and V 3 bases, and 2 bases lay outside the gene matches. From germline, CDR1 is SGHRS and CDR2 YFSETQ.

This clonotype has a handful of counts. The rearrangement links TRBV7-8 to TRBJ2-5; 10 positions agree with TRBD2. This CDR3 contains 14 residues. J lost 4 bases, V lost 2 bases, and 1 base had no gene match. CDR1 and CDR2 from the germline V gene are SGHVS and FQNEAQ. In nucleotides, the CDR3 is TGTGCCAGCAGCTTATTAGCGGGGGGAGAGACCCAGTACTTC. Protein sequence: CASSLLAGGETQYF.

The gene calls are TRBV29-1 and TRBJ2-5; a weak D match, TRBD2 (5 bases). The V end lost 4 bases, the J end lost 7 bases, and 16 bases lay between the germline ends. The length of the CDR3 is 13 residues. The V gene's germline CDR1 is SQVTM and CDR2 ANQGSEA. Written as DNA, the CDR3 is TGCAGCGTTGGTGGGAGCGGCCCGTTGACCCAGTACTTC. It translates to CSVGGSGPLTQYF.

A few counts support this clonotype. The chain couples TRBV2 to TRBJ2-3; TRBD2 is a possible D gene (5 bases). The CDR3 is made up of 14 amino acids. Trimming shortened V by 3 bases and J by 6 bases, and 13 bases separated the two germline ends. Germline V gene data show CDR1 as SNHLY and CDR2 as FYNNEI. In nucleotides, the CDR3 is TGTGCCAGCAGTGATTTTTCGGGAAGGGATACGCAGTATTTT. Protein: CASSDFSGRDTQYF.

The chain couples TRBV5-1 to TRBJ2-3; 7 nucleotides agree with TRBD2. The CDR3 extends over 14 amino acids. Germline V CDR1 and CDR2: SGHRS, YFSETQ. The V and J ends lost 2 bases and 5 bases, in that order; junction bases with no gene match: 5. The chain's CDR3 is CASSFGLERDTQYF. The CDR3 DNA reads as TGCGCCAGCAGCTTCGGACTAGAAAGAGATACGCAGTATTTT. Using reference TRBV5-1 and TRBJ2-3 for the parts outside the CDR3, the full variable domain is KAGVTQTPRYLIKTRGQQVTLSCSPISGHRSVSWYQQTPGQGLQFLFEYFSETQRNKGNFPGRFSGRQFSNSRSEMNVSTLELGDSALYLCASSFGLERDTQYFGPGTRLTVL.

The chain recombines TRBV7-3 with TRBJ2-5, with D uncertain. Germline values: CDR1 SGHTA, CDR2 FQGTGA. V lost 5 bases and J 0 bases, leaving 7 bases between the germline ends. The CDR3 covers 13 residues. This CDR3 reads CASSMTHQETQYF. For the CDR3, the DNA is TGTGCCAGCAGCATGACACACCAAGAGACCCAGTACTTC.

The chain has TRBV10-3 and TRBJ2-1, with TRBD1 matching 9 bases. J was trimmed by 0 bases and V by 5 bases; bases with no gene match: 8. The CDR3 spans 17 residues. The germline gives CDR1 ENHRY, CDR2 SYGVKD. The CDR3 DNA sequence: TGTGCCATCAGTCCCGGGACAGGGTTCAGCTCCTACAATGAGCAGTTCTTC. Protein sequence: CAISPGTGFSSYNEQFF.

This clonotype was picked up a small number of times. The chain uses TRBV7-9 and TRBJ2-7; 9 bases agree with TRBD1. V lost 4 bases to trimming and J lost 5 bases; unmatched junction nucleotides: 3. The CDR3 extends over 13 amino acids. Looked up from germline, CDR1 is SEHNR and CDR2 is FQNEAQ (reference sequence). DNA for the CDR3: TGTGCCAGCAGCTCCGACAGGGGGGACGAGCAGTACTTC. Encoded protein: CASSSDRGDEQYF.

The chain joins TRBV7-2 to TRBJ2-7, with TRBD2 matching over 14 bases. Germline CDR1 reads SGHTA; CDR2 reads FQGNSA. The V and J ends lost 5 bases and 1 base, in that order; junction bases with no gene match: 4. CDR3 length: 16 residues. The CDR3 coding sequence is TGTGCCAGCAGCGCGGGACTAGCGGGAGCTTCCTACGAGCAGTACTTC. It yields the protein CASSAGLAGASYEQYF. Supplemented by reference TRBV7-2 and TRBJ2-7, the full variable domain reads GAGVSQSPSNKVTEKGKDVELRCDPISGHTALYWYRQSLGQGLEFLIYFQGNSAPDKSGLPSDRFSAERTGGSVSTLTIQRTQQEDSAVYLCASSAGLAGASYEQYFGPGTRLTVT.

The count of this clonotype is one. The CDR3: CAIQQGLGQPQHF. CDR3 in DNA: TGTGCCATCCAACAGGGTTTGGGTCAGCCCCAGCATTTT. The chain recombines TRBV10-3 with TRBJ1-5, with D tentatively TRBD1 (6 bases). Germline values: CDR1 ENHRY, CDR2 SYGVKD. Trimming removed 8 bases at V and 6 bases at J, with 14 bases between. The CDR3 is made up of 13 amino acids.

This clonotype was recorded at least ten times. The chain couples TRBV12-3 or TRBV12-4 to TRBJ2-4; no firm D call. With 2 bases removed from V and 0 bases from J, the gap between germline ends came to 17 bases. The CDR3 is 18 residues long. As DNA, the CDR3 is TGTGCCAGCAGTTTATCCCCAGGCATCGAACTAGCCAAAAACATTCAGTACTTC. Encoded protein: CASSLSPGIELAKNIQYF.

This chain links TRBV20-1 with TRBJ2-2; D unresolved. This CDR3 spans 13 amino acids. The germline gives CDR1 DFQATT, CDR2 SNEGSKA (reference sequence). V gave up 6 bases and J gave up 4 bases, with 12 bases separating them. CDR3 bases: TGCAGTGCGGTGACTGCCAGCACCGGGGAGCTGTTTTTT. Translating gives CSAVTASTGELFF.

The chain uses TRBV18 and TRBJ1-1; D call uncertain. The CDR3 length is 14 residues. Germline V gene data show CDR1 as KGHSH and CDR2 as LQKENI. The V end lost 0 bases, the J end lost 7 bases, and 12 bases lay between the germline ends. CDR3 sequence reads: CASSPPEGSNEAFF. The CDR3 DNA follows: TGTGCCAGCTCACCACCGGAGGGTTCGAATGAAGCTTTCTTT.

This CDR3 is CSAGTRGGYEQYF. DNA for the CDR3: TGCAGTGCGGGGACGAGAGGGGGTTACGAGCAGTACTTC. The rearrangement links TRBV20-1 to TRBJ2-7, with D possibly matching TRBD1 (6 bases). The CDR3 is made up of 13 amino acids. Trimming shortened V by 6 bases and J by 4 bases, and 16 bases separated the two germline ends. Per the germline V gene, CDR1 is DFQATT and CDR2 is SNEGSKA (reference sequence).

V and J are TRBV4-1 and TRBJ2-7; 9 nucleotides line up with TRBD2. Germline V gene lookup returns CDR1 MGHRA and CDR2 YSYEKL. V gave up 6 bases and J gave up 4 bases; unmatched junction bases: 16. The CDR3 consists of 17 residues. The CDR3 DNA reads TGCGCCAGCAGTCTGACTAGCGGTTCAGCGCCTTTTTACGAGCAGTACTTC. Amino acids: CASSLTSGSAPFYEQYF.

This rearrangement joins TRBV6-5 to TRBJ2-3; 10 bases map to TRBD1. This CDR3 contains 14 residues. Losses at the gene ends were 6 bases for V and 6 bases for J; bases not matched to a gene: 6. The germline gives CDR1 MNHEY, CDR2 SVGAGI. CDR3 sequence (DNA): TGTGCCAGCAGGGGGGGACAGGGGCTGGATACGCAGTATTTT. This codes for CASRGGQGLDTQYF.

The rearrangement uses TRBV7-7 and TRBJ2-3; tentative D call: TRBD2 (6 bases). CDR3 size: 14 residues. Between the trimmed V and J ends, which lost 4 bases and 2 bases, there was a span of 10 bases. The germline V gene encodes CDR1 SSHAT and CDR2 FNYEAQ (reference sequence). The CDR3 coding sequence is TGTGCCAGCAGCTCCCGGGGGACCACAGATACGCAGTATTTT. It translates to CASSSRGTTDTQYF.

The chain combines TRBV7-2 with TRBJ2-1, with unresolved D. Germline V gene sequence: CDR1 SGHTA, CDR2 FQGNSA. The CDR3 runs to 14 residues. Trimming stripped 6 bases from V and 0 bases from J, with 9 bases between. CDR3 DNA: TGTGCCAGCAGTACTGGGGTCTCCTACAATGAGCAGTTCTTC. Protein: CASSTGVSYNEQFF.

The chain uses TRBV24-1 and TRBJ1-5, with D possibly TRBD1 on 5 matching bases. The V and J ends lost 5 bases and 3 bases respectively, with 7 bases between them. Germline V gives CDR1 KGHDR, CDR2 SFDVKD. The CDR3 has 13 amino acids. CDR3 bases: TGTGCCACCAGTGGAGGGACCAATCAGCCCCAGCATTTT. Residues: CATSGGTNQPQHF.

CDR3 nucleotides: TGTGCCAGCAGCATGGGACAGAGGAACACTGAAGCTTTCTTT. As protein: CASSMGQRNTEAFF. The V gene is TRBV5-4, the J gene TRBJ1-1, with 7 bases aligning to TRBD1. The CDR3 is made up of 14 amino acids. Germline CDR1 is SGHNT and CDR2 is YYREEE (reference sequence). V was clipped by 4 bases and J by 1 base; unmatched bases: 4. Combining the CDR3 with reference TRBV5-4 and TRBJ1-1 gives the whole variable domain ETGVTQSPTHLIKTRGQQVTLRCSSQSGHNTVSWYQQALGQGPQFIFQYYREEENGRGNFPPRFSGLQFPNYSSELNVNALELDDSALYLCASSMGQRNTEAFFGQGTRLTVV.

This sequence joins TRBV7-2 and TRBJ1-6, with D perhaps TRBD1 (6 bases). The length of the CDR3 is 15 residues. From germline, CDR1 is SGHTA and CDR2 FQGNSA. Trimming removed 5 bases from V and 9 bases from J, with 17 bases in between. As DNA, the CDR3 is TGTGCCAGCAGCGAACAGGGTCGGGGCATTTCACCCCTCCACTTT. This encodes CASSEQGRGISPLHF.

This clonotype has more than one count but fewer than ten. V and J are TRBV29-1 and TRBJ2-3; TRBD2 aligns across 12 bases. Germline trimming cut 8 bases from V and 4 bases from J; bases unmatched to any gene: 7. Looked up from germline, CDR1 is SQVTM and CDR2 is ANQGSEA. The CDR3 consists of 14 residues. DNA of the CDR3: TGCAGCTTCGCCCTAGCGGGAGGGTCAGATACGCAGTATTTT. The encoded protein is CSFALAGGSDTQYF.

J is TRBJ1-1 and V is TRBV3-1, with D maybe TRBD1 (5 bases). The CDR3 length is 12 residues. Trimming removed 4 bases from V and 7 bases from J, with 10 bases in between. The V gene's germline CDR1 is LGHDT and CDR2 YNNKEL (reference sequence). The CDR3 loop is CASSPGPNEAFF. CDR3 bases: TGTGCCAGCAGCCCGGGACCGAATGAAGCTTTCTTT.

V is TRBV3-1 and J is TRBJ2-3, with 8 bases aligning to TRBD2. Trimming cost V 1 base and J 0 bases; bases outside gene matches: 3. The CDR3 is 16 amino acids. CDR1 is LGHDT, CDR2 YNNKEL, per germline (reference sequence). The CDR3 here is CASSQAGRGSTDTQYF. The CDR3, as DNA: TGTGCCAGCAGCCAAGCCGGGAGGGGTAGCACAGATACGCAGTATTTT.

The chain is built from TRBV29-1 and TRBJ2-3; the D is unclear. V was shortened by 3 bases and J by 2 bases, with 6 bases between the two germline ends. CDR1 and CDR2 from the germline V gene are SQVTM and ANQGSEA. The CDR3 extends over 12 amino acids. Written as DNA, the CDR3 is TGCAGCGTTGACCTCTCCACAGATACGCAGTATTTT. Amino acid sequence: CSVDLSTDTQYF.

This chain links TRBV4-1 with TRBJ1-2; the D gene is possibly TRBD1 (6 bases). CDR1 is MGHRA, CDR2 YSYEKL, per germline. CDR3 size: 14 residues. V shed 4 bases and J shed 8 bases, with 17 bases lying between them. In nucleotides, the CDR3 is TGCGCCAGCAGCCCCGAGGGGGTGGCGCGAGGCTACACCTTC. Amino acid sequence: CASSPEGVARGYTF.